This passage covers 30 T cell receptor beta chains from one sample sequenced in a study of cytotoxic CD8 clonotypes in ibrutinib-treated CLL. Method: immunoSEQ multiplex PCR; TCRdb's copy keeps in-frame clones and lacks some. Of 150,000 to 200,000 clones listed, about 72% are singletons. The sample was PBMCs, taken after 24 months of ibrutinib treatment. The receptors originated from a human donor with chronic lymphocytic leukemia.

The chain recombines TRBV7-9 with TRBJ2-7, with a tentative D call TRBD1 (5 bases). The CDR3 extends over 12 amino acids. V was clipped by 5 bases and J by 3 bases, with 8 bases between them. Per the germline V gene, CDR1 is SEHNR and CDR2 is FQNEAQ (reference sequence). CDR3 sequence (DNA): TGTGCCAGCAGCCTGGACATCTACGAGCAGTACTTC. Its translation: CASSLDIYEQYF.

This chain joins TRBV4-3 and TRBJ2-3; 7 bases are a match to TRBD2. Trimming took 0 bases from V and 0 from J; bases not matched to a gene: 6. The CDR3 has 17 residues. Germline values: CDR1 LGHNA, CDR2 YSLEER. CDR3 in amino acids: CASSQDLAGESTDTQYF. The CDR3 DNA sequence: TGCGCCAGCAGCCAAGATTTGGCGGGAGAAAGCACAGATACGCAGTATTTT.

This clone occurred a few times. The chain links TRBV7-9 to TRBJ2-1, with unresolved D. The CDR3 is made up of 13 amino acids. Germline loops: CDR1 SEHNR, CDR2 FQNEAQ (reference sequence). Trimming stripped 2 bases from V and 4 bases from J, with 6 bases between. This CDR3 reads CASSLFEYNEQFF. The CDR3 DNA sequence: TGTGCCAGCAGCTTATTTGAGTACAATGAGCAGTTCTTC.

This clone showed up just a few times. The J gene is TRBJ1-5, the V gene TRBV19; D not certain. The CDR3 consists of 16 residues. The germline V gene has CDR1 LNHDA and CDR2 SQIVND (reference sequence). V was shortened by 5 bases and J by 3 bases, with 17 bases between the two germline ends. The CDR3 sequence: CASSGASSFTNQPQHF. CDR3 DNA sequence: TGTGCCAGTAGTGGCGCGAGCTCGTTCACCAATCAGCCCCAGCATTTT.

The CDR3 is CASSRIFSTDTQYF. For the CDR3, the DNA is TGCGCCAGCAGCCGTATTTTTAGCACAGATACGCAGTATTTT. The V and J genes are TRBV4-1 and TRBJ2-3; no firm D call. The length of the CDR3 is 14 residues. Trimming left V 4 bases short and J 0 bases short, with 8 bases between. Germline CDR1 MGHRA, CDR2 YSYEKL.

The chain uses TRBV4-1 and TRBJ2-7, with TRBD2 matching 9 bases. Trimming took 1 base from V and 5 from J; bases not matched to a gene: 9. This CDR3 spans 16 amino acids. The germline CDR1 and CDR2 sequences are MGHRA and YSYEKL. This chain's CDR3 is CASSQGIRREGHEQYF. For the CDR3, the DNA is TGCGCCAGCAGCCAAGGGATCAGGCGGGAGGGCCACGAGCAGTACTTC.

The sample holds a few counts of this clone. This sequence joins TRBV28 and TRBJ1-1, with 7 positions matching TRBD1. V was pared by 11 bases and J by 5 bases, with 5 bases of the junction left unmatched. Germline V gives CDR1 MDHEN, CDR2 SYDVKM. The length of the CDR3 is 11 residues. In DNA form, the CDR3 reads TGTGCCGCCAGGGGGGGGACTGAAGCTTTCTTT. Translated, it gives CAARGGTEAFF.

This CDR3 is CSVEGGKTSYGYTF. As DNA, the CDR3 is TGCAGCGTCGAGGGGGGTAAGACTTCCTATGGCTACACCTTC. This chain joins TRBV29-1 and TRBJ1-2, with D maybe TRBD1 (6 bases). This CDR3 spans 14 amino acids. Germline-derived CDR1 and CDR2 are SQVTM and ANQGSEA. V lost 6 bases and J 4 bases, leaving 18 bases between the germline ends.

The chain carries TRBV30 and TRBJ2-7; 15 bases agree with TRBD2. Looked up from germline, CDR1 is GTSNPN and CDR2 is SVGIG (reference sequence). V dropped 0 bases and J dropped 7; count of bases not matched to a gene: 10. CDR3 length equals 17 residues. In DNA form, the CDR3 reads TGTGCCTGGAGTGTAGGACTAGCGGGAGGGCCGAATTCGGAGCAGTACTTC. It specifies CAWSVGLAGGPNSEQYF.

The CDR3, as DNA: TGTGCCAGTAGTACGATCTCGACTAGCGGGAGCGAGCAGTACTTC. Its protein is CASSTISTSGSEQYF. This chain connects TRBV19 to TRBJ2-7; 12 nucleotides agree with TRBD2. From germline, CDR1 is LNHDA and CDR2 SQIVND (reference sequence). The CDR3 loop spans 15 amino acids. Germline trimming cut 4 bases from V and 6 bases from J; bases unmatched to any gene: 7.

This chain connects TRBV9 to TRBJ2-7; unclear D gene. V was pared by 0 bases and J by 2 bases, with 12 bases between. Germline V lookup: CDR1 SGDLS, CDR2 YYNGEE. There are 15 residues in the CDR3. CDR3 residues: CASSVAPGAPYEQYF. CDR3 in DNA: TGTGCCAGCAGCGTAGCGCCCGGCGCACCCTACGAGCAGTACTTC.

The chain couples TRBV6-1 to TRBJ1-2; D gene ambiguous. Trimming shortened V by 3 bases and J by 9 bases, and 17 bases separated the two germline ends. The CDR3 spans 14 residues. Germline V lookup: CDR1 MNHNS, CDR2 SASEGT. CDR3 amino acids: CASSDAGRGRSYTF. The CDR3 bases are TGTGCCAGCAGTGATGCGGGTCGCGGGCGTAGCTACACCTTC.

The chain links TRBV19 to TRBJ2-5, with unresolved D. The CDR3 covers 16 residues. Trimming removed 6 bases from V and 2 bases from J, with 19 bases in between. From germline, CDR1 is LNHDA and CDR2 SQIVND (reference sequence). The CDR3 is CASSEIHGRRQETQYF. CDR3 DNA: TGTGCCAGTAGCGAGATACATGGCAGACGACAAGAGACCCAGTACTTC.

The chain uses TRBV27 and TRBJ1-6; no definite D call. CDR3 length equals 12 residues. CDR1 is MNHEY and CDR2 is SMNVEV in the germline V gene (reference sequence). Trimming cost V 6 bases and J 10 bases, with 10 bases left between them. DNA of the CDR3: TGTGCCAGCAGGCGAACCGGGTCACCCCTCCACTTT. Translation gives CASRRTGSPLHF.

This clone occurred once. CDR3 in amino acids: CASSLDIPGYGYTF. The DNA of the CDR3 is TGTGCCAGCAGCTTGGACATCCCTGGCTATGGCTACACCTTC. This chain links TRBV2 with TRBJ1-2; D is perhaps TRBD1 (5 bases). With 6 bases removed from V and 4 bases from J, the gap between germline ends came to 15 bases. The CDR3 contains 14 residues. Germline assignment: CDR1 SNHLY and CDR2 FYNNEI.

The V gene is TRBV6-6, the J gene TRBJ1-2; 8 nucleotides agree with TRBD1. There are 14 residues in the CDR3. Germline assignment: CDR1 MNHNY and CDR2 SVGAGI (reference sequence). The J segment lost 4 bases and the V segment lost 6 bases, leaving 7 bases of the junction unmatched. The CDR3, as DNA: TGTGCCAGCAGATGGACAGGGCCCGGCTATGGCTACACCTTC. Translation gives CASRWTGPGYGYTF.

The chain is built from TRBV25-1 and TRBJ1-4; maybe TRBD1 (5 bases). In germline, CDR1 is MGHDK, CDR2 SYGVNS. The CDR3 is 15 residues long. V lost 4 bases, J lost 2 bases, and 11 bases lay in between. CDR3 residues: CASSARTHTNEKLFF. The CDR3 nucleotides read TGTGCCAGCAGTGCTCGGACACATACTAATGAAAAACTGTTTTTT.

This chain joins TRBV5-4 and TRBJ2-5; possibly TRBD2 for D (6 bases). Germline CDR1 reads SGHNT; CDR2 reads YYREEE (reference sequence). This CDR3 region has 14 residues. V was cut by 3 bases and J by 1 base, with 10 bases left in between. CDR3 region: CASSSRDFQETQYF. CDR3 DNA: TGTGCCAGCAGCTCCCGGGACTTCCAAGAGACCCAGTACTTC.

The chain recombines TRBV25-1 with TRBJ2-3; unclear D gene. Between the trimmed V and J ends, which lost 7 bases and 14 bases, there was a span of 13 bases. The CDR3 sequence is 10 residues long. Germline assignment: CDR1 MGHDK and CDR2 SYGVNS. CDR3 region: CASTRGAWYF. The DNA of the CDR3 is TGTGCCAGCACCCGCGGCGCTTGGTATTTT.

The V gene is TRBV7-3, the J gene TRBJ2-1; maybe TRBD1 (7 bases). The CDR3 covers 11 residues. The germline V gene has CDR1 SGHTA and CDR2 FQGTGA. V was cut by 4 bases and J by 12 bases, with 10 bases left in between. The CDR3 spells CASSSGGGQFF. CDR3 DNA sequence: TGTGCCAGCAGCTCAGGGGGAGGGCAGTTCTTC. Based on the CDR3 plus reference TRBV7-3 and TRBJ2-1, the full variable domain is GAGVSQTPSNKVTEKGKYVELRCDPISGHTALYWYRQSLGQGPEFLIYFQGTGAADDSGLPNDRFFAVRPEGSVSTLKIQRTERGDSAVYLCASSSGGGQFFGPGTRLTVL.

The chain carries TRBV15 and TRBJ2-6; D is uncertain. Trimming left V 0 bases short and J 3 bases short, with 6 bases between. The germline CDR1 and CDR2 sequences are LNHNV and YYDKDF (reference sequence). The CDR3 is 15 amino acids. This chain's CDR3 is CATSRDSGGANVLTF. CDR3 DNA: TGTGCCACCAGCAGAGACAGTGGTGGGGCCAACGTCCTGACTTTC.

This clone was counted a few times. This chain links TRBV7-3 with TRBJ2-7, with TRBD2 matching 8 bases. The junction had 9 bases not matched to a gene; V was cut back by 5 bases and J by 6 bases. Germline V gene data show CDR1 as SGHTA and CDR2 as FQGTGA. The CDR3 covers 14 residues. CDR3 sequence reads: CASSPSGTRGEQYF. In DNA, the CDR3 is TGTGCCAGCAGCCCCTCCGGGACTAGAGGCGAGCAGTACTTC.

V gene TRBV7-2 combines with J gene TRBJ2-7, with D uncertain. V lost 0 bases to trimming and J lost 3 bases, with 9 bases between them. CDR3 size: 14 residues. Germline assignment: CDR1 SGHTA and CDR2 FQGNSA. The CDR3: CASSLAGSGYEQYF. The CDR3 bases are TGTGCCAGCAGCTTAGCGGGGTCTGGCTACGAGCAGTACTTC. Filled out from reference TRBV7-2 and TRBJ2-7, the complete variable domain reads GAGVSQSPSNKVTEKGKDVELRCDPISGHTALYWYRQSLGQGLEFLIYFQGNSAPDKSGLPSDRFSAERTGGSVSTLTIQRTQQEDSAVYLCASSLAGSGYEQYFGPGTRLTVT.

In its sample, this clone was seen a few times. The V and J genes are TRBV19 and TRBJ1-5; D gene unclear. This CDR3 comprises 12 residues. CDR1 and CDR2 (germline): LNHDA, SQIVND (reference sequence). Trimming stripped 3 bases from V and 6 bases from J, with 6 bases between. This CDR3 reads CASSIAGQPQHF. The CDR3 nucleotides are TGTGCCAGTAGTATTGCCGGTCAGCCCCAGCATTTT.

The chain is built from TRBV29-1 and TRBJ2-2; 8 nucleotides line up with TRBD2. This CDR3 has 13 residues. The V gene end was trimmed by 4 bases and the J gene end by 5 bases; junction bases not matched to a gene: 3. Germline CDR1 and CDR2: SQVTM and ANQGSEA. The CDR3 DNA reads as TGCAGCGTTGGGGCTAGCGGGACCGGGGAGCTGTTTTTT. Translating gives CSVGASGTGELFF.

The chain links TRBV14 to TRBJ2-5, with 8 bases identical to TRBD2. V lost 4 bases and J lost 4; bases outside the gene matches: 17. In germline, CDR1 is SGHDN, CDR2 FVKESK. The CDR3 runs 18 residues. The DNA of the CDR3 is TGTGCCAGCAGCCGTAAATCCGGGACTAGTCATTTCAGAGAGACCCAGTACTTC. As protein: CASSRKSGTSHFRETQYF.

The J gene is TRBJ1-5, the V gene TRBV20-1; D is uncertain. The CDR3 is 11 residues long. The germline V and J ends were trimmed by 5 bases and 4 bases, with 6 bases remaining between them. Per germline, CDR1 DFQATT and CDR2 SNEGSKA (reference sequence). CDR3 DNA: TGCAGTGCTTCCCTGAATCAGCCCCAGCATTTT. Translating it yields CSASLNQPQHF.

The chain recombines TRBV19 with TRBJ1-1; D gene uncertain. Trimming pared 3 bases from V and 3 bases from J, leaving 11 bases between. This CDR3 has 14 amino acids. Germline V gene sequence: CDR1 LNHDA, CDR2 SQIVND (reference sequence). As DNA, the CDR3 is TGTGCCAGTAGTATCCCCCCTAGCCACACTGAAGCTTTCTTT. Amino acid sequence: CASSIPPSHTEAFF.

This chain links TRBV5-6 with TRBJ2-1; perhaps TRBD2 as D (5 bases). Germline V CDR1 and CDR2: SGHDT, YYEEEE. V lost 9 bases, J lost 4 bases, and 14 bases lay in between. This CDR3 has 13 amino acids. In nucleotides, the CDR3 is TGTGCCACCTCGGCGGGTCTTTACAATGAGCAGTTCTTC. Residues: CATSAGLYNEQFF.

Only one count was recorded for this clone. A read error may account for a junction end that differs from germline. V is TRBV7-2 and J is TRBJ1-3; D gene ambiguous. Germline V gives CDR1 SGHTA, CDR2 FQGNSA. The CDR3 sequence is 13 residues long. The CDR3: CASSLSLGSTIYF. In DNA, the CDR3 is TGTGCCAGCAGCTTAAGTTTAGGAAGCACCATATATTTT.